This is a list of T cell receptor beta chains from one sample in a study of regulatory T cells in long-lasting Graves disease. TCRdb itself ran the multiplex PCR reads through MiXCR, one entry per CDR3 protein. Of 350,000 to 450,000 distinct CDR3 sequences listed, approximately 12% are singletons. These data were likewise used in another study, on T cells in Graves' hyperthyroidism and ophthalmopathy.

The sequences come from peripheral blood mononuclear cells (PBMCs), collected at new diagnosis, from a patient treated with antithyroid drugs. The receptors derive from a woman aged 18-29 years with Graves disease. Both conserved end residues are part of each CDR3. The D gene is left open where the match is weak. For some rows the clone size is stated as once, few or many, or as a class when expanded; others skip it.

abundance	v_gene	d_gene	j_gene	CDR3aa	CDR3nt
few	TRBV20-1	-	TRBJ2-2	CSASAYIQGWNTGELFF	TGCAGTGCTAGCGCTTACATCCAGGGATGGAACACCGGGGAGCTGTTTTTT
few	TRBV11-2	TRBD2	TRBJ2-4	CASSPTSGSSSHSKNIQYF	TGTGCCAGCAGCCCGACTAGCGGGAGTTCATCCCATAGCAAAAACATTCAGTACTTC
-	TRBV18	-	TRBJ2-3	CASSPLITERTDTQYF	TGTGCCAGCTCGCCCCTGATTACGGAACGGACAGATACGCAGTATTTT
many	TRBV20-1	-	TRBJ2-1	CSARDFRMSWGEQFF	TGCAGTGCTAGAGATTTCCGTATGTCGTGGGGTGAGCAGTTCTTC
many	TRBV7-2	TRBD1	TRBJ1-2	CASSSILTGGYGYTF	TGTGCCAGCAGTTCAATCCTTACAGGGGGCTATGGCTACACCTTC
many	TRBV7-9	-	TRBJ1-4	CASSSLDRNEKLFF	TGTGCCAGCAGCTCCCTCGACAGGAATGAAAAACTGTTTTTT
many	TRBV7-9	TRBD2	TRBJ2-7	CASGLAGGSYEQYF	TGTGCCAGCGGACTAGCGGGGGGCTCCTACGAGCAGTACTTC
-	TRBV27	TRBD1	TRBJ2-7	CASRRDRATDEQYF	TGTGCCAGCAGGCGGGACAGGGCGACCGACGAGCAGTACTTC
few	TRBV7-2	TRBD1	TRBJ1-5	CASSAGTGRGQPQHF	TGTGCCAGCAGTGCCGGGACAGGCAGAGGTCAGCCCCAGCATTTT
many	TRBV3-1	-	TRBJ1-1	CASSQGWAGYTEAFF	TGTGCCAGCAGCCAAGGGTGGGCAGGGTACACTGAAGCTTTCTTT
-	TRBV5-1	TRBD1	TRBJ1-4	CASSHRDRVGEKLFF	TGCGCCAGCAGCCACAGGGACAGGGTAGGAGAAAAACTGTTTTTT
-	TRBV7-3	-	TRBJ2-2	CASSQEEGELFF	TGTGCCAGCAGCCAAGAGGAGGGGGAGCTGTTTTTT
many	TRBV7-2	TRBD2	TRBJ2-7	CASSFFGGLAGGSYEQYF	TGTGCCAGCAGCTTCTTTGGAGGACTAGCGGGAGGCTCCTACGAGCAGTACTTC
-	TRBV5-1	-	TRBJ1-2	CASSRGFREGYTF	TGCGCCAGCAGCCGGGGGTTTCGGGAAGGCTACACCTTC
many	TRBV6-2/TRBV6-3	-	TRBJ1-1	CASSTTDTEAFF	TGTGCCAGCAGCACGACAGACACTGAAGCTTTCTTT
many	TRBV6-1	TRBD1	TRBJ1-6	CASSRDSGGASPLHF	TGTGCCAGCAGTCGAGATTCAGGGGGCGCTTCACCCCTCCACTTT
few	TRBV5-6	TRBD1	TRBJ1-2	CASSFSQTRGRDYGYTF	TGTGCCAGCAGCTTCAGTCAAACGAGGGGGCGGGACTATGGCTACACCTTC
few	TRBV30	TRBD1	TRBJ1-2	CASHRGVGYGYTF	TGTGCCTCTCACAGGGGCGTCGGCTATGGCTACACCTTC
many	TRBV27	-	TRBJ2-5	CASSPETQYF	TGTGCCAGCAGTCCGGAGACCCAGTACTTC
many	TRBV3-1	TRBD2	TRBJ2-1	CASSQILAGAYNEQFF	TGTGCCAGCAGCCAAATTCTAGCGGGAGCCTACAATGAGCAGTTCTTC
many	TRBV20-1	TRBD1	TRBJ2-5	CSAPPGQGATQYF	TGCAGTGCTCCCCCGGGACAGGGGGCGACCCAGTACTTC
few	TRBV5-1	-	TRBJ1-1	CASSPTRPLRSMNTEAFF	TGCGCCAGCAGCCCTACTAGGCCGCTCCGTTCGATGAACACTGAAGCTTTCTTT
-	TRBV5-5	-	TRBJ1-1	CASSQALAGNTEAFF	TGTGCCAGCAGCCAAGCCCTGGCGGGTAACACTGAAGCTTTCTTT
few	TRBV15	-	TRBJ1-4	CATSRAGIGNEKLFF	TGTGCCACCAGCAGAGCGGGAATCGGTAATGAAAAACTGTTTTTT
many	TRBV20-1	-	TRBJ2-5	CSARDHFFQETQYF	TGCAGTGCTAGAGATCACTTCTTCCAAGAGACCCAGTACTTC
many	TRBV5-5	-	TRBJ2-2	CASSLLTNTGELFF	TGTGCCAGCAGCTTATTGACCAACACCGGGGAGCTGTTTTTT
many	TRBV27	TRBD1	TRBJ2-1	CASSPYLRDRDYNEQFF	TGTGCCAGCAGTCCATATCTTAGGGACAGGGATTACAATGAGCAGTTCTTC
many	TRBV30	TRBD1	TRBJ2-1	CAWRERLTGGNEQFF	TGTGCCTGGAGAGAACGGCTGACAGGGGGGAATGAGCAGTTCTTC
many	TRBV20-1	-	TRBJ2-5	CSARREYQETQYF	TGCAGTGCCCGAAGGGAGTACCAAGAGACCCAGTACTTC
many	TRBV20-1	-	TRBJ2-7	CSASSSGPYEQYF	TGCAGTGCTAGCTCCAGCGGACCCTACGAGCAGTACTTC
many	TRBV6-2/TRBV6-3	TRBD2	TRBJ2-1	CASSLTPGLAGLSSYNEQFF	TGTGCCAGCAGTTTGACCCCGGGACTAGCGGGTTTAAGCTCCTACAATGAGCAGTTCTTC
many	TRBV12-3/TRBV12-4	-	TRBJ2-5	CASSWGETQYF	TGTGCCAGCAGCTGGGGTGAGACCCAGTACTTC
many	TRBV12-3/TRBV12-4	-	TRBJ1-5	CASRKRMGARSNQPQHF	TGTGCCAGCAGAAAGAGAATGGGGGCTAGGAGCAATCAGCCCCAGCATTTT
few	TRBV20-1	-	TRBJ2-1	CSAHPGRTRRNEQFF	TGCAGTGCTCACCCCGGACGGACCCGGCGCAATGAGCAGTTCTTC
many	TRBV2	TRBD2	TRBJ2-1	CASTGRRGRSSYNEQFF	TGTGCCAGCACCGGGAGGCGGGGCCGGAGCTCCTACAATGAGCAGTTCTTC
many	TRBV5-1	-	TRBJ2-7	CASSLSTGRYEQYF	TGCGCCAGCAGCTTATCGACCGGACGCTACGAGCAGTACTTC
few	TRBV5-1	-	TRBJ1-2	CASSFAGYSNYGYTF	TGCGCCAGCAGCTTCGCAGGGTACTCTAACTATGGCTACACCTTC
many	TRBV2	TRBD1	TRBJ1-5	CASSERGQRNQPQHF	TGTGCCAGCAGTGAAAGGGGACAGAGGAATCAGCCCCAGCATTTT
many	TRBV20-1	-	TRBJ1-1	CSARDPRDTEAFF	TGCAGTGCTAGAGACCCTCGGGACACTGAAGCTTTCTTT
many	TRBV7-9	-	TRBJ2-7	CASSPRYGAYEQYF	TGTGCCAGCAGCCCCCGTTACGGTGCCTACGAGCAGTACTTC